The text below deals with one T cell receptor beta chain. A read error may account for a junction end that differs from germline. CDR1 SGHRS and CDR2 YFSETQ come from the germline V gene. The CDR3 has 11 amino acids. Repertoires were generated with immunoSEQ multiplex PCR, while TCRdb's copy carries only in-frame clones and drops some. The table records fewer than 30,000 clones, 90% of them present only once. The data stem from a study of lymphopenia after photon versus proton radiotherapy. The chain joins TRBV5-1 to TRBJ1-2; D may be TRBD1 (5 bases). The receptor's source is a woman aged 50 to 60 with cholangiocarcinoma. The material was peripheral blood, obtained from a patient treated with photon-based radiotherapy. The CDR3 bases are TGCGCCAGCAGCGGCCGGGACGGGGACGCCTTC. Amino acid sequence: CASSGRDGDAF.